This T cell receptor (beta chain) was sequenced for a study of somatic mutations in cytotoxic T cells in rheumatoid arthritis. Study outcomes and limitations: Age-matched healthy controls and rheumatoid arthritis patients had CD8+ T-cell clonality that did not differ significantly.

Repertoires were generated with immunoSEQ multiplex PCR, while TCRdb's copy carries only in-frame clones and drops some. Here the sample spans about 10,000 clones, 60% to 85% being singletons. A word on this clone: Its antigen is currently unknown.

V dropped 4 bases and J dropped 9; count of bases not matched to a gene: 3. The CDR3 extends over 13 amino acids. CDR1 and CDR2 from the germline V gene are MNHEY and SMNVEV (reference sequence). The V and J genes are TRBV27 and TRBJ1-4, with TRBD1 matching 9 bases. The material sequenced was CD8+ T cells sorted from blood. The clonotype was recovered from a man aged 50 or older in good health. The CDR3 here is CASSWDRDKKLFF. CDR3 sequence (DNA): TGTGCCAGCAGTTGGGACAGGGACAAAAAACTGTTTTTT. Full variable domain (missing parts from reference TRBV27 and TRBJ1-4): EAQVTQNPRYLITVTGKKLTVTCSQNMNHEYMSWYRQDPGLGLRQIYYSMNVEVTDKGDVPEGYKVSRKEKRNFPLILESPSPNQTSLYFCASSWDRDKKLFFGSGTQLSVL.